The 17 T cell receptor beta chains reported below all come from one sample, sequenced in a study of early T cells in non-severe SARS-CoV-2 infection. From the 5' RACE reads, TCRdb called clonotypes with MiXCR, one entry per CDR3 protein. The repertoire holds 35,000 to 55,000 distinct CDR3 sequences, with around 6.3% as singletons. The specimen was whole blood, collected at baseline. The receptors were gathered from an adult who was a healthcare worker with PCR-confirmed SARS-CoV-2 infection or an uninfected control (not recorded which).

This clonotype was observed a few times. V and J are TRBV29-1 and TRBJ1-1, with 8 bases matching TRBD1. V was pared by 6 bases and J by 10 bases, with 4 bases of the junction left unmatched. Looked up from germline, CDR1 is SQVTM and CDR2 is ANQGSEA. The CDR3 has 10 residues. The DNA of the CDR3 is TGCAGCGTGACAGGGGATGGAGCTTTCTTT. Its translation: CSVTGDGAFF.

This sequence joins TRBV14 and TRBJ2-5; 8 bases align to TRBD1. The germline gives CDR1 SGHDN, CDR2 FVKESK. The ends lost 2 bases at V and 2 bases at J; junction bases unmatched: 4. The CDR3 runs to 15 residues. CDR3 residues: CASSQWTGLQETQYF. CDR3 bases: TGTGCCAGCAGCCAATGGACAGGGTTACAAGAGACCCAGTACTTC.

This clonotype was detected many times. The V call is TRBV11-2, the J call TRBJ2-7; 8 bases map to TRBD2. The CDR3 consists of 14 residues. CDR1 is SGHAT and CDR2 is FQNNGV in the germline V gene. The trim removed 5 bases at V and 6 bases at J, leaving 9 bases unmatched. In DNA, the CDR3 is TGTGCCAGCAGCAAATTAAGCGGGAGCCCCGAGCAGTACTTC. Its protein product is CASSKLSGSPEQYF.

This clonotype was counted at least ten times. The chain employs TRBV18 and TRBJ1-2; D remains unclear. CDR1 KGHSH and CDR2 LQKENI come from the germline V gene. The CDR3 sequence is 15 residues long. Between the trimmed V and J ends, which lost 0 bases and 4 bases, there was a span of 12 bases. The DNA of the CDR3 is TGTGCCAGCTCACCACCTTCGTTTACTTTCTATGGCTACACCTTC. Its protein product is CASSPPSFTFYGYTF. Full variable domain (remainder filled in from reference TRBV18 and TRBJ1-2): NAGVMQNPRHLVRRRGQEARLRCSPMKGHSHVYWYRQLPEEGLKFMVYLQKENIIDESGMPKERFSAEFPKEGPSILRIQQVVRGDSAAYFCASSPPSFTFYGYTFGSGTRLTVV.

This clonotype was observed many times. The CDR3 DNA follows: TGCAGTGCTAGAAGGGCCGCCTCTAGGGACGAGCAGTACTTC. The encoded protein is CSARRAASRDEQYF. The chain employs TRBV20-1 and TRBJ2-7, with D uncertain. CDR3 length: 14 amino acids. Deletions cut 2 bases from V and 5 bases from J, with 16 bases between. Germline CDR1 is DFQATT and CDR2 is SNEGSKA (reference sequence).

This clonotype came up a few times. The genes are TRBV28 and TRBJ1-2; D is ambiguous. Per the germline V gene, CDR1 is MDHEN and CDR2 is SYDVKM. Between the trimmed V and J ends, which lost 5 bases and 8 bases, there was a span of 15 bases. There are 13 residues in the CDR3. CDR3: CASSPPQQTGYTF. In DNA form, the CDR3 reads TGTGCCAGCAGTCCGCCGCAACAAACCGGCTACACCTTC.

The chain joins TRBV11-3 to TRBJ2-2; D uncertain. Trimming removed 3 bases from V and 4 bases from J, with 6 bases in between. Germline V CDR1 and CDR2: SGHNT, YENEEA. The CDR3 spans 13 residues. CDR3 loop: CASSLAVTGELFF. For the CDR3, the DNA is TGTGCCAGCAGCTTGGCTGTCACCGGGGAGCTGTTTTTT. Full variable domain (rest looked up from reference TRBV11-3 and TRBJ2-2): EAGVVQSPRYKIIEKKQPVAFWCNPISGHNTLYWYLQNLGQGPELLIRYENEEAVDDSQLPKDRFSAERLKGVDSTLKIQPAELGDSAVYLCASSLAVTGELFFGEGSRLTVL.

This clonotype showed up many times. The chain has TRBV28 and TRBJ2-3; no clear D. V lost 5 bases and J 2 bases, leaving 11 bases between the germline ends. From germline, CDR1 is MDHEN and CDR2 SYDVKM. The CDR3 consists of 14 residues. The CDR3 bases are TGTGCCAGCAGTCCCCTGGGGTCCACAGATACGCAGTATTTT. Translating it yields CASSPLGSTDTQYF.

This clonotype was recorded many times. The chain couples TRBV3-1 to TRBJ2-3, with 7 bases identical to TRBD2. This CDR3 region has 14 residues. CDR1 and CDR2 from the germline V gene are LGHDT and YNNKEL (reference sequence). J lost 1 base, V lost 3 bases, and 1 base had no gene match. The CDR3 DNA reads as TGTGCCAGCAGCCAGGGAGGGCGCACAGATACGCAGTATTTT. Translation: CASSQGGRTDTQYF.

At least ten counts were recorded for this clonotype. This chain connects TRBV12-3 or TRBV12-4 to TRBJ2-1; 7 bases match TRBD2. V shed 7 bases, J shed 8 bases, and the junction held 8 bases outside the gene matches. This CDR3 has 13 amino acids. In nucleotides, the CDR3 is TGTGCCAGCACCATTGGGGAGGGCTATGAGCAGTTCTTC. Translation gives CASTIGEGYEQFF.

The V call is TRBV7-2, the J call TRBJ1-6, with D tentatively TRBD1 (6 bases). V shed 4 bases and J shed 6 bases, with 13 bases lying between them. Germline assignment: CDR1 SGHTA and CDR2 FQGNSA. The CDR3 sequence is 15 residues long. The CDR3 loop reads CASSSFGGPNSPLHF. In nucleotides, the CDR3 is TGTGCCAGCAGCTCCTTCGGGGGCCCTAATTCACCCCTCCACTTT.

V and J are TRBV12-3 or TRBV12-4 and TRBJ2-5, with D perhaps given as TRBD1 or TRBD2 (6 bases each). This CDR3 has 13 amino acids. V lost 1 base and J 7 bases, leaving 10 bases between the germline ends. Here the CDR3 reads CASSLEGGGTQYF. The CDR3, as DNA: TGTGCCAGCAGTTTAGAAGGAGGGGGGACCCAGTACTTC.

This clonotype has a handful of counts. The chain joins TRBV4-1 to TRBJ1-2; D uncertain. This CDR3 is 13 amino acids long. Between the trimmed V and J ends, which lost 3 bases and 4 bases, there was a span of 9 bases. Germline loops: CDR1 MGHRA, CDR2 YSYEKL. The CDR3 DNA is TGCGCCAGCAGCCATTTCCTGGGCTATGGCTACACCTTC. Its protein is CASSHFLGYGYTF.

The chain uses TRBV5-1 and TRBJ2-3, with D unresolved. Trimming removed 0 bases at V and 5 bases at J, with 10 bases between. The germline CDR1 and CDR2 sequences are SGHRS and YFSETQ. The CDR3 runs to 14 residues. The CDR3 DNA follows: TGCGCCAGCAGCTTGGTGAGCGTAGAAGATACGCAGTATTTT. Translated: CASSLVSVEDTQYF.

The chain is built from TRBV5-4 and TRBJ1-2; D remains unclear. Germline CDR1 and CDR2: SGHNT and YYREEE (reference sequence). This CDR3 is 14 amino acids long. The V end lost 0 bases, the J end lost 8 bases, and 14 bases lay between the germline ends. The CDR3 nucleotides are TGTGCCAGCAGCTTGGAGGGCAGAACGGGGGGCTACACCTTC. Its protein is CASSLEGRTGGYTF. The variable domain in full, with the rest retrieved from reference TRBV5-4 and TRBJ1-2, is ETGVTQSPTHLIKTRGQQVTLRCSSQSGHNTVSWYQQALGQGPQFIFQYYREEENGRGNFPPRFSGLQFPNYSSELNVNALELDDSALYLCASSLEGRTGGYTFGSGTRLTVV.

CDR3 nucleotides: TGTGCCAGCAGCTTGGCCCCGTATAGCAATCAGCCCCAGCATTTT. Its translation: CASSLAPYSNQPQHF. This chain joins TRBV5-5 and TRBJ1-5; D unclear. This CDR3 spans 15 amino acids. Germline V gene sequence: CDR1 SGHKS, CDR2 YYEKEE (reference sequence). V lost 0 bases to trimming and J lost 0 bases, with 7 bases between them.

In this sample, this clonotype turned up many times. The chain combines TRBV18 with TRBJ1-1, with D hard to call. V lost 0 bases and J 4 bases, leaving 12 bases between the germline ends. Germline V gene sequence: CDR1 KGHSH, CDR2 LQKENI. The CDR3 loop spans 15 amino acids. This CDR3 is CASSPPVVRSTEAFF. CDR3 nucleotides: TGTGCCAGCTCACCACCGGTTGTGAGAAGCACTGAAGCTTTCTTT.